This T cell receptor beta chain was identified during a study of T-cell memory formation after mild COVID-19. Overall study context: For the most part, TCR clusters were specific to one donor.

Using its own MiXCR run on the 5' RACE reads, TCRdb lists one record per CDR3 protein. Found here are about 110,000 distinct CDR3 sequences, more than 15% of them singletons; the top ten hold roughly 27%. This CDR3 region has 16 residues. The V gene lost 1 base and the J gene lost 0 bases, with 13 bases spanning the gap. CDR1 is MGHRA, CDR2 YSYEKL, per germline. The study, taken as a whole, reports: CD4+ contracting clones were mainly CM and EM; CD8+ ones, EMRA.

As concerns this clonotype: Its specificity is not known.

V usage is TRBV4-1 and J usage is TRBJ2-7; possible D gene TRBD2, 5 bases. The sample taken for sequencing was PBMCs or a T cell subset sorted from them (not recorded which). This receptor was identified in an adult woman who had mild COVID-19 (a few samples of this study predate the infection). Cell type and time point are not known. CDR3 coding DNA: TGCGCCAGCAGCCAAGTGGGCGGGCCTAGCTCCTACGAGCAGTACTTC. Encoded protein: CASSQVGGPSSYEQYF.